This passage covers 31 T cell receptor beta chains from one sample sequenced in a study of regulatory T cells in long-lasting Graves disease. Time point noted: persistent/refractory GD, antithyroid drugs over 5 years with positive TRAb. Extracted RNA from PBMCs served as the source of the TCR library. The TCR beta library used iRepertoire HTBI primers with Arm-PCR amplification of CDR3. TCRdb passed the multiplex PCR reads through MiXCR, listing each CDR3 protein once. The table records 390,000 or so distinct CDR3 sequences, roughly 25% of them present only once. Here the sequenced sample was peripheral blood mononuclear cells (PBMCs), taken when the disease was refractory, from a patient treated with antithyroid drugs. Every receptor here comes from a woman aged 40-49 years with Graves disease.

This clonotype was counted only a few times. It may be a read error: a sequence one base away is much more abundant. The chain employs TRBV27 and TRBJ1-6; 11 bases are a match to TRBD1. Per germline, CDR1 MNHEY and CDR2 SMNVEV (reference sequence). CDR3 length: 15 residues. The J segment lost 9 bases and the V segment lost 0 bases, leaving 1 base of the junction unmatched. For the CDR3, the DNA is TGTGCCAGCAGTTTATCCGGGACAGGGGGTTCACCCCTCCACTTT. This encodes CASSLSGTGGSPLHF.

This clonotype was observed many times. The chain uses TRBV28 and TRBJ1-3; no firm D call. Germline V gene lookup returns CDR1 MDHEN and CDR2 SYDVKM. The CDR3 contains 13 residues. The V end lost 6 bases, the J end lost 3 bases, and 9 bases lay between the germline ends. The CDR3 spells CASSRGVGNTIYF. Here the CDR3 DNA reads TGTGCCAGCAGCCGGGGAGTTGGAAACACCATATATTTT. Full variable domain (rest looked up from reference TRBV28 and TRBJ1-3): DVKVTQSSRYLVKRTGEKVFLECVQDMDHENMFWYRQDPGLGLRLIYFSYDVKMKEKGDIPEGYSVSREKKERFSLILESASTNQTSMYLCASSRGVGNTIYFGEGSWLTVV.

In its sample, this clonotype was seen a few times. The chain uses TRBV25-1 and TRBJ2-5; 11 bases agree with TRBD2. The CDR3 is 18 residues long. Germline trimming cut 1 base from V and 5 bases from J; bases unmatched to any gene: 12. CDR1 is MGHDK, CDR2 SYGVNS, per germline. CDR3 in DNA: TGTGCCAGCAGTGAATTTCAGGAGGTAGCGGGAGGGGGGGAGACCCAGTACTTC. The encoded protein is CASSEFQEVAGGGETQYF.

This clonotype came up a few times. The V and J genes are TRBV28 and TRBJ2-3; no clear D gene. CDR3 length equals 16 residues. The V end lost 3 bases, the J end lost 1 base, and 14 bases lay between the germline ends. Germline-derived CDR1 and CDR2 are MDHEN and SYDVKM. In nucleotides, the CDR3 is TGTGCCAGCAGTTTGGGTTCGATCCGAGGCACAGATACGCAGTATTTT. Protein: CASSLGSIRGTDTQYF.

This clonotype was recorded at least ten times. The CDR3 coding sequence is TGCGCCAGCAGTGATTGGGGGCTAGCGGGTTACGGGGAGCTGTTTTTT. This codes for CASSDWGLAGYGELFF. The V call is TRBV10-2, the J call TRBJ2-2, with 8 bases aligning to TRBD2. Germline CDR1 and CDR2: WSHSY and SAAADI. Trimming at V came to 3 bases and at J to 7 bases, leaving 10 bases not matched to a gene. The length of the CDR3 is 16 residues.

This clonotype showed up just a few times. One end of the junction does not line up with germline, which may come from a read error. The rearrangement uses TRBV5-1 and TRBJ1-6; 7 bases line up with TRBD1. The CDR3 is 15 residues long. Per the germline V gene, CDR1 is SGHRS and CDR2 is YFSETQ. The CDR3 spells CASSPRQGANSPLHF. In nucleotides, the CDR3 is TGTGCCAGCAGCCCCAGACAGGGCGCTAATTCACCCCTCCACTTT.

The chain is built from TRBV12-3 or TRBV12-4 and TRBJ2-7; D remains unclear. V lost 6 bases, J lost 6 bases, and 9 bases lay in between. The CDR3 loop spans 11 amino acids. The CDR3 DNA follows: TGTGCCAGCAGCGGCACCTGCGAGCAGTACTTC. Its translation: CASSGTCEQYF.

This clonotype was seen repeatedly, ten times or more. CDR3 bases: TGTGCCAGCAGTCCTCGGGACGTCAACACTGAAGCTTTCTTT. Residues: CASSPRDVNTEAFF. The chain has TRBV12-3 or TRBV12-4 and TRBJ1-1, with D perhaps matching TRBD1 (5 bases). The CDR3 totals 14 residues. V was trimmed by 5 bases and J by 2 bases, leaving 12 bases between them.

Worth noting for this clonotype: A much larger clonotype is one base distant, so this may be a read error. This chain joins TRBV11-1 and TRBJ2-5; D unclear. The CDR3 contains 15 residues. The germline gives CDR1 SGHAT, CDR2 FQDESV (reference sequence). V was clipped by 4 bases and J by 1 base, with 13 bases between them. CDR3 in amino acids: CASSSNLVFQETQYF. CDR3 DNA sequence: TGTGCCAGCAGCTCGAATCTAGTGTTCCAAGAGACCCAGTACTTC.

The sample holds many counts of this clonotype. The rearrangement uses TRBV24-1 and TRBJ2-5; TRBD2 is a possible D gene (6 bases). Per the germline V gene, CDR1 is KGHDR and CDR2 is SFDVKD. The CDR3 totals 15 residues. Trimming removed 6 bases from V and 6 bases from J, with 19 bases in between. CDR3 loop: CATSQTDKDYQTQYF. The CDR3 nucleotides read TGTGCCACCAGTCAAACGGACAAGGACTACCAGACCCAGTACTTC.

This clonotype occurred many times. This chain joins TRBV28 and TRBJ1-4; weak D call: TRBD1 (6 bases). The CDR3 has 14 residues. V shed 6 bases and J shed 0 bases, with 8 bases lying between them. Germline CDR1 MDHEN, CDR2 SYDVKM. This chain's CDR3 is CASSEGATNEKLFF. CDR3 DNA sequence: TGTGCCAGCAGCGAGGGGGCAACTAATGAAAAACTGTTTTTT. Using reference TRBV28 and TRBJ1-4 for the parts outside the CDR3, the full variable domain is DVKVTQSSRYLVKRTGEKVFLECVQDMDHENMFWYRQDPGLGLRLIYFSYDVKMKEKGDIPEGYSVSREKKERFSLILESASTNQTSMYLCASSEGATNEKLFFGSGTQLSVL.

The sample holds a few counts of this clonotype. This chain links TRBV4-2 with TRBJ2-7, with 7 bases fitting TRBD1. Germline-derived CDR1 and CDR2 are LGHNA and YNFKEQ. The CDR3 is made up of 15 amino acids. J gave up 2 bases and V 4 bases, and 8 bases lay outside the gene matches. CDR3 amino acids: CASSPTPGQTYEQYF. The CDR3 coding sequence is TGTGCCAGCAGCCCAACTCCGGGACAGACCTACGAGCAGTACTTC.

At least ten counts were recorded for this clonotype. V usage is TRBV15 and J usage is TRBJ1-1; D is uncertain. The CDR3 contains 15 residues. Trimming cost V 0 bases and J 1 base, with 9 bases left between them. Germline values: CDR1 LNHNV, CDR2 YYDKDF (reference sequence). The CDR3, as DNA: TGTGCCACCAGCAGAGATGGGCAGCCGAACACTGAAGCTTTCTTT. Encoded protein: CATSRDGQPNTEAFF.

This clonotype was detected ten times or more. The CDR3 nucleotides read TGTGCCAGCAGCGACGGGGGGGGGATTCGGAGAGAGACCCAGTACTTC. Translated, it gives CASSDGGGIRRETQYF. The chain joins TRBV28 to TRBJ2-5; 8 bases fit TRBD2. CDR1 MDHEN and CDR2 SYDVKM come from the germline V gene. The length of the CDR3 is 16 residues. V gave up 6 bases and J gave up 4 bases; unmatched junction bases: 13.

This clonotype showed up many times. This chain uses TRBV28 with TRBJ1-5, with TRBD1 matching 9 bases. The CDR3 is 14 residues long. Germline trimming cut 5 bases from V and 5 bases from J; bases unmatched to any gene: 4. Germline V lookup: CDR1 MDHEN, CDR2 SYDVKM. The CDR3 reads CASSLGQGHQPQHF. The CDR3 DNA is TGTGCCAGCAGTCTGGGACAGGGTCATCAGCCCCAGCATTTT. Full variable domain (outside the CDR3, taken from reference TRBV28 and TRBJ1-5): DVKVTQSSRYLVKRTGEKVFLECVQDMDHENMFWYRQDPGLGLRLIYFSYDVKMKEKGDIPEGYSVSREKKERFSLILESASTNQTSMYLCASSLGQGHQPQHFGDGTRLSIL.

V gene TRBV5-1 combines with J gene TRBJ1-1, with D possibly TRBD1 on 6 matching bases. Germline V gives CDR1 SGHRS, CDR2 YFSETQ. The CDR3 length is 15 residues. V shed 4 bases and J shed 4 bases, with 17 bases lying between them. The CDR3 loop reads CASSRGGGGGTEAFF. As DNA, the CDR3 is TGCGCCAGCAGCCGGGGGGGGGGCGGCGGCACTGAAGCTTTCTTT.

Many counts were recorded for this clonotype. The chain employs TRBV29-1 and TRBJ1-1; D might be TRBD1 (5 bases). The length of the CDR3 is 16 residues. Trimming cost V 5 bases and J 1 base, with 20 bases left between them. CDR1 and CDR2 from the germline V gene are SQVTM and ANQGSEA. CDR3 residues: CSVRILGDRRNTEAFF. In DNA form, the CDR3 reads TGCAGCGTTAGGATTCTCGGTGACAGACGGAACACTGAAGCTTTCTTT.

This clonotype was counted between two and nine times. The chain links TRBV5-1 to TRBJ2-2; TRBD1 aligns across 8 bases. Germline V CDR1 and CDR2: SGHRS, YFSETQ. The J segment lost 6 bases and the V segment lost 0 bases, leaving 7 bases of the junction unmatched. The CDR3 is made up of 16 amino acids. The CDR3 DNA reads TGCGCCAGCAGCTTGGGGAGTGGACAGGGCCCCGGGGAGCTGTTTTTT. Amino acids: CASSLGSGQGPGELFF.

This chain links TRBV10-3 with TRBJ2-6; possibly TRBD1 for D (6 bases). The CDR3 spans 14 residues. Germline V gene sequence: CDR1 ENHRY, CDR2 SYGVKD. V was shortened by 10 bases and J by 0 bases, with 10 bases between the two germline ends. The CDR3 protein is CATQDSSGANVLTF. CDR3 nucleotides: TGTGCCACCCAGGACAGCTCTGGGGCCAACGTCCTGACTTTC.

This clonotype was picked up many times. The chain combines TRBV27 with TRBJ1-5; D may be TRBD1 (5 bases). The germline V gene encodes CDR1 MNHEY and CDR2 SMNVEV (reference sequence). The CDR3 is 13 amino acids. The germline V and J ends were trimmed by 4 bases and 9 bases, with 13 bases remaining between them. The CDR3 bases are TGTGCCAGCAGTTCCTATAACGGGGGGCCCCAGCATTTT. Its translation is CASSSYNGGPQHF.

This clonotype was counted ten times or more. The V and J genes are TRBV24-1 and TRBJ2-5; 7 bases are a match to TRBD2. Germline CDR1 KGHDR, CDR2 SFDVKD. Germline trimming cut 4 bases from V and 4 bases from J; bases unmatched to any gene: 8. The CDR3 runs 15 residues. The CDR3 region is CATSEAGVLGETQYF. The CDR3 nucleotides are TGTGCCACCAGTGAGGCGGGAGTATTGGGAGAGACCCAGTACTTC.

About this clonotype itself: This may stem from a read error, because a much larger clone lies one nucleotide away. V is TRBV14 and J is TRBJ1-4; perhaps TRBD1 as D (5 bases). There are 13 residues in the CDR3. In germline, CDR1 is SGHDN, CDR2 FVKESK. Here the CDR3 reads CAARDSCNEELFF. The CDR3 DNA sequence: TGTGCCGCTCGGGACTCCTGTAATGAAGAACTGTTTTTT.

This sequence joins TRBV5-6 and TRBJ2-5, with D unresolved. Germline V gene sequence: CDR1 SGHDT, CDR2 YYEEEE. The CDR3 has 13 amino acids. V was clipped by 4 bases and J by 4 bases, with 11 bases between them. The CDR3 DNA is TGTGCCAGCAGCCGCCCAACCTTAGAGACCCAGTACTTC. It translates to CASSRPTLETQYF.

The chain is built from TRBV29-1 and TRBJ2-5; D unresolved. This CDR3 spans 12 amino acids. Germline loops: CDR1 SQVTM, CDR2 ANQGSEA. The V gene lost 6 bases and the J gene lost 4 bases, with 12 bases spanning the gap. CDR3 sequence (DNA): TGCAGCGTCCACACAGAACGAGAGACCCAGTACTTC. Translating it yields CSVHTERETQYF.

This clonotype was counted only a few times. The chain uses TRBV25-1 and TRBJ2-7, with D perhaps TRBD1 (5 bases). The germline V gene encodes CDR1 MGHDK and CDR2 SYGVNS. Trimming removed 7 bases from V and 3 bases from J, with 7 bases in between. CDR3 length: 11 residues. The CDR3 DNA sequence: TGTGCCAGCACAGGGAACTACGAGCAGTACTTC. Translated, it gives CASTGNYEQYF.

The chain joins TRBV7-9 to TRBJ1-1; tentative D call: TRBD1 (5 bases). V lost 7 bases to trimming and J lost 4 bases, with 13 bases between them. CDR3 length equals 13 residues. Germline assignment: CDR1 SEHNR and CDR2 FQNEAQ (reference sequence). CDR3 region: CASNPAGSTEAFF. For the CDR3, the DNA is TGTGCCAGCAACCCCGCAGGGAGCACTGAAGCTTTCTTT.

Many counts were recorded for this clonotype. Compared with germline, one end of the junction differs, possibly owing to a read error. This sequence joins TRBV7-9 and TRBJ2-7, with 7 positions matching TRBD1. The CDR3 has 14 amino acids. Germline V gene data show CDR1 as SEHNR and CDR2 as FQNEAQ (reference sequence). The DNA of the CDR3 is TGCGCCAGCAGCTTGGACAGGAGCTCCTACGAGCAGTACTTC. Translating it yields CASSLDRSSYEQYF.

This clonotype occurred a few times. The chain recombines TRBV4-1 with TRBJ2-5, with D possibly matching TRBD1 (6 bases). This CDR3 is built from 13 residues. Germline CDR1 MGHRA, CDR2 YSYEKL. The ends were cut back, 4 bases at V and 4 bases at J, with 10 bases in the middle. The CDR3 nucleotides read TGCGCCAGCAGCCGTGGGACATTAGAGACCCAGTACTTC. Residues: CASSRGTLETQYF.

The table lists this clonotype with many counts. This chain uses TRBV5-1 with TRBJ1-2; D is possibly TRBD1 (5 bases). From germline, CDR1 is SGHRS and CDR2 YFSETQ. The CDR3 has 14 residues. The ends were cut back, 0 bases at V and 9 bases at J, with 15 bases in the middle. The CDR3 region is CASSLGSGLFSYTF. Here the CDR3 DNA reads TGCGCCAGCAGCTTGGGCTCGGGACTCTTTAGCTACACCTTC.

This clonotype was seen a handful of times. This chain links TRBV25-1 with TRBJ1-2; D is unclear. V dropped 1 base and J dropped 8 bases, with 14 bases sitting between them. The CDR3 consists of 14 residues. Per the germline V gene, CDR1 is MGHDK and CDR2 is SYGVNS. The CDR3 spells CASSESASAAGYTF. CDR3 DNA sequence: TGTGCCAGCAGTGAATCCGCATCAGCAGCCGGCTACACCTTC.

There are a few counts of this clonotype. The chain carries TRBV6-2 or TRBV6-3 and TRBJ1-1; maybe TRBD1 (6 bases). Trimming removed 6 bases at V and 4 bases at J, with 15 bases between. In germline, CDR1 is MNHEY, CDR2 SVGEGT. There are 14 residues in the CDR3. This CDR3 reads CASRATGEVTEAFF. CDR3 bases: TGTGCCAGCAGGGCGACAGGAGAGGTCACTGAAGCTTTCTTT.